The 30 T cell receptor beta chains below come from one sample, sequenced in a study of blood T cell repertoires in COVID-19 (dated by TCRdb to 2020 to 2021). Libraries were prepared through the immunoSEQ multiplex PCR assay. TCRdb provides this immuneACCESS table in a form limited to in-frame rearrangements. Some clones are lacking; in checked studies, under half of them reflect an unresolved V gene, and why the rest are absent is not known. The sample table lists about 38,000 clones, over 85% of them with a count of one. About 4% of the sample is in the top ten clones. Source material: peripheral blood. These receptors were taken from a human donor with active COVID-19. The donor label of this sample is uncertain.

This clone came up a few times. The chain links TRBV5-1 to TRBJ1-2; no definite D call. This CDR3 contains 14 residues. Trimming stripped 4 bases from V and 4 bases from J, with 14 bases between. Germline V CDR1 and CDR2: SGHRS, YFSETQ. The CDR3 DNA is TGCGCCAGCAGCCTGGGCGGTGAGGGCTATGGCTACACCTTC. As protein: CASSLGGEGYGYTF.

The rearrangement links TRBV27 to TRBJ1-1; 7 bases agree with TRBD1. Germline CDR1 MNHEY, CDR2 SMNVEV (reference sequence). The CDR3 extends over 14 amino acids. V was clipped by 3 bases and J by 10 bases; unmatched bases: 11. CDR3 sequence: CASSLMTGQRRAFF. DNA of the CDR3: TGTGCCAGCAGTTTGATGACAGGGCAGAGGCGAGCTTTCTTT.

The V call is TRBV11-2, the J call TRBJ2-5; D ambiguous. Deletions cut 1 base from V and 3 bases from J, with 6 bases between. Per the germline V gene, CDR1 is SGHAT and CDR2 is FQNNGV. The CDR3 has 13 amino acids. The CDR3 is CASSLGLKETQYF. CDR3 nucleotide sequence: TGTGCCAGCAGCTTAGGCCTAAAAGAGACCCAGTACTTC.

V usage is TRBV9 and J usage is TRBJ2-4; the D gene is possibly TRBD1 (6 bases). V dropped 0 bases and J dropped 8 bases, with 9 bases sitting between them. This CDR3 has 13 residues. Germline values: CDR1 SGDLS, CDR2 YYNGEE. CDR3 nucleotides: TGTGCCAGCAGCGTAGCACAGGGTGACATTCAGTACTTC. Its translation is CASSVAQGDIQYF. Looking up the rest from reference TRBV9 and TRBJ2-4 gives the full variable domain: DSGVTQTPKHLITATGQRVTLRCSPRSGDLSVYWYQQSLDQGLQFLIQYYNGEERAKGNILERFSAQQFPDLHSELNLSSLELGDSALYFCASSVAQGDIQYFGAGTRLSVL.

The chain combines TRBV29-1 with TRBJ2-7, with D unresolved. V lost 1 base and J 3 bases, leaving 10 bases between the germline ends. Germline CDR1 and CDR2: SQVTM and ANQGSEA. The CDR3 is 13 residues long. The CDR3 spells CSVEGSSRYEQYF. The CDR3 DNA sequence: TGCAGCGTTGAAGGGTCTAGTCGCTACGAGCAGTACTTC.

The chain links TRBV5-1 to TRBJ2-7; 8 bases align to TRBD1. Germline loops: CDR1 SGHRS, CDR2 YFSETQ. V lost 4 bases to trimming and J lost 1 base; unmatched junction nucleotides: 7. The CDR3 runs 15 residues. The CDR3 protein is CASSPRQGSSYEQYF. CDR3 sequence (DNA): TGCGCCAGCAGCCCCCGACAGGGGTCTTCCTACGAGCAGTACTTC.

The chain is built from TRBV6-4 and TRBJ2-1, with a tentative D call TRBD2 (6 bases). Germline CDR1 is MRHNA and CDR2 is SNTAGT. Trimming stripped 2 bases from V and 3 bases from J, with 11 bases between. The CDR3 covers 15 residues. The CDR3 here is CASSDGGSVYNEQFF. The CDR3 coding sequence is TGTGCCAGCAGTGACGGGGGGAGCGTCTACAATGAGCAGTTCTTC.

The rearrangement uses TRBV29-1 and TRBJ2-1; TRBD1 matches at 9 bases. With 8 bases clipped from V and 6 bases from J, the junction kept 8 bases outside the gene matches. The CDR3 length is 13 residues. Germline-derived CDR1 and CDR2 are SQVTM and ANQGSEA. In DNA, the CDR3 is TGCAGCATAAACAGGGGGCTCCGCAATGAGCAGTTCTTC. Amino acids: CSINRGLRNEQFF.

The chain has TRBV29-1 and TRBJ2-3, with 9 bases fitting TRBD2. The V and J ends lost 6 bases and 3 bases, in that order; junction bases with no gene match: 4. This CDR3 contains 13 residues. Germline V gene lookup returns CDR1 SQVTM and CDR2 ANQGSEA. The CDR3 DNA follows: TGCAGCGTCGCGGGGGGGATTACAGATACGCAGTATTTT. It yields the protein CSVAGGITDTQYF.

The chain recombines TRBV11-2 with TRBJ1-1, with D maybe TRBD1 (5 bases). The CDR3 has 13 residues. Germline V lookup: CDR1 SGHAT, CDR2 FQNNGV. Trimming removed 0 bases at V and 9 bases at J, with 11 bases between. The CDR3 loop reads CASSLESGWQAFF. DNA of the CDR3: TGTGCCAGCAGCTTAGAGTCAGGGTGGCAAGCTTTCTTT. The full variable domain, with the rest looked up from reference TRBV11-2 and TRBJ1-1, is EAGVAQSPRYKIIEKRQSVAFWCNPISGHATLYWYQQILGQGPKLLIQFQNNGVVDDSQLPKDRFSAERLKGVDSTLKIQPAKLEDSAVYLCASSLESGWQAFFGQGTRLTVV.

The chain carries TRBV14 and TRBJ2-3, with 8 bases lining up with TRBD2. After removal of 0 bases from V and 4 bases from J, the junction contained 6 bases not matched to a gene. Germline assignment: CDR1 SGHDN and CDR2 FVKESK. CDR3 length: 16 amino acids. CDR3 coding DNA: TGTGCCAGCAGCCAAGATCAGCGGGAGTTTTCAGATACGCAGTATTTT. This translates into CASSQDQREFSDTQYF.

The chain combines TRBV3-1 (or the pseudogene TRBV3-2) with TRBJ2-3, with a tentative D call TRBD2 (5 bases). The CDR3 is made up of 16 amino acids. Germline V lookup: CDR1 LGHDT, CDR2 YNNKEL (reference sequence). The V and J ends lost 4 bases and 0 bases respectively, with 14 bases between them. For the CDR3, the DNA is TGTGCCAGCAGCCCGATGGACTGGCCTAGCACAGATACGCAGTATTTT. It encodes CASSPMDWPSTDTQYF.

This chain connects TRBV15 to TRBJ2-5, with TRBD1 identical over 7 bases. With 6 bases clipped from V and 5 bases from J, the junction kept 12 bases outside the gene matches. CDR3 length: 15 amino acids. Per germline, CDR1 LNHNV and CDR2 YYDKDF (reference sequence). CDR3 DNA sequence: TGTGCCACCAGAGAGGGGACAGCCGCTCGTGAGACCCAGTACTTC. It codes for CATREGTAARETQYF.

This rearrangement joins TRBV18 to TRBJ1-2; 8 nucleotides align to TRBD1. The CDR3 has 14 amino acids. From germline, CDR1 is KGHSH and CDR2 LQKENI. The junction had 5 bases not matched to a gene; V was cut back by 4 bases and J by 4 bases. The CDR3 region has the DNA TGTGCCAGCTCACTGCGGACAGGGAGCTATGGCTACACCTTC. Its translation is CASSLRTGSYGYTF.

The rearrangement links TRBV20-1 to TRBJ2-3, with TRBD1 matching over 10 bases. Trimming at V came to 5 bases and at J to 15 bases, leaving 8 bases not matched to a gene. Germline assignment: CDR1 DFQATT and CDR2 SNEGSKA (reference sequence). This CDR3 has 11 amino acids. The CDR3 sequence is CSAGPGQGHYF. As DNA, the CDR3 is TGCAGTGCTGGTCCGGGACAGGGGCACTATTTT.

This sequence joins TRBV5-4 and TRBJ2-2; 7 bases fit TRBD1. The CDR3 has 16 amino acids. The germline CDR1 and CDR2 sequences are SGHNT and YYREEE (reference sequence). Trimming took 4 bases from V and 3 from J; bases not matched to a gene: 9. CDR3 residues: CASSQQGQTHTGELFF. CDR3 DNA: TGTGCCAGCAGCCAACAGGGACAGACTCACACCGGGGAGCTGTTTTTT.

The rearrangement uses TRBV3-1 (or the pseudogene TRBV3-2) and TRBJ2-5, with 8 bases matching TRBD2. The CDR3 sequence is 17 residues long. V dropped 0 bases and J dropped 5; count of bases not matched to a gene: 11. Germline CDR1 LGHDT, CDR2 YNNKEL (reference sequence). In DNA, the CDR3 is TGTGCCAGCAGCCAAGAAGGATCCAGCGGGGGCTCGGAGACCCAGTACTTC. Protein product: CASSQEGSSGGSETQYF.

The J gene is TRBJ1-1, the V gene TRBV18, with 12 nucleotides matching TRBD1. Unmatched junction bases numbered 3, after V lost 4 bases and J lost 0 bases. The CDR3 is 16 amino acids. Germline values: CDR1 KGHSH, CDR2 LQKENI. CDR3 in amino acids: CASSRGTGGMNTEAFF. The CDR3 nucleotides are TGTGCCAGCTCACGCGGGACAGGGGGCATGAACACTGAAGCTTTCTTT. Combining the CDR3 with reference TRBV18 and TRBJ1-1 gives the whole variable domain NAGVMQNPRHLVRRRGQEARLRCSPMKGHSHVYWYRQLPEEGLKFMVYLQKENIIDESGMPKERFSAEFPKEGPSILRIQQVVRGDSAAYFCASSRGTGGMNTEAFFGQGTRLTVV.

In DNA form, the CDR3 reads TGTGCCAGCTCACCTGGGGCCCCCCTGAACAATGAGCAGTTCTTC. It specifies CASSPGAPLNNEQFF. J is TRBJ2-1 and V is TRBV18, with D possibly TRBD1 on 5 matching bases. Germline-derived CDR1 and CDR2 are KGHSH and LQKENI. The ends were cut back, 3 bases at V and 5 bases at J, with 14 bases in the middle. The CDR3 has 15 amino acids.

V usage is TRBV6-5 and J usage is TRBJ2-7; 8 bases agree with TRBD1. Germline V lookup: CDR1 MNHEY, CDR2 SVGAGI. The V and J ends lost 10 bases and 4 bases, in that order; junction bases with no gene match: 12. The CDR3 has 14 residues. The CDR3: CATSPGTGVYEQYF. CDR3 nucleotide sequence: TGTGCCACCTCACCCGGGACAGGCGTTTACGAGCAGTACTTC.

The chain is built from TRBV12-3 or TRBV12-4 and TRBJ2-7; no clear D. V dropped 6 bases and J dropped 2 bases, with 8 bases sitting between them. This CDR3 is built from 12 residues. Written as DNA, the CDR3 is TGTGCCAGCAGCCCATCCCCCTACGAGCAGTACTTC. Translating it yields CASSPSPYEQYF.

The chain carries TRBV10-2 and TRBJ1-2; TRBD1 matches at 7 bases. V lost 6 bases and J lost 3; bases outside the gene matches: 4. From germline, CDR1 is WSHSY and CDR2 SAAADI. The CDR3 totals 13 residues. The CDR3 bases are TGCGCCAGCAGCGCCGACAGGGACTATGGCTACACCTTC. As protein: CASSADRDYGYTF.

V usage is TRBV19 and J usage is TRBJ2-7; weak D call: TRBD2 (6 bases). The CDR3 is made up of 16 amino acids. With 1 base removed from V and 3 bases from J, the gap between germline ends came to 16 bases. Looked up from germline, CDR1 is LNHDA and CDR2 is SQIVND (reference sequence). The CDR3 loop is CASSIVHGGYGYEQYF. DNA for the CDR3: TGTGCCAGTAGTATAGTCCATGGGGGGTATGGCTACGAGCAGTACTTC.

In DNA form, the CDR3 reads TGTGCCAGCAGCCTAGACAGGGGAGTTGAGCAGTTCTTC. Amino acids: CASSLDRGVEQFF. The gene calls are TRBV5-8 and TRBJ2-1, with TRBD1 matching 8 bases. CDR1 is SGHTS, CDR2 YDEGEE, per germline. Trimming took 4 bases from V and 9 from J; bases not matched to a gene: 6. This CDR3 is 13 amino acids long. Together with reference TRBV5-8 and TRBJ2-1, the CDR3 gives the full variable domain: EAGVTQSPTHLIKTRGQQATLRCSPISGHTSVYWYQQALGLGLQFLLWYDEGEERNRGNFPPRFSGRQFPNYSSELNVNALELEDSALYLCASSLDRGVEQFFGPGTRLTVL.

V is TRBV5-5 and J is TRBJ2-1, with TRBD2 matching 9 bases. The J segment lost 12 bases and the V segment lost 0 bases, leaving 1 base of the junction unmatched. CDR3 length equals 12 residues. Germline V gives CDR1 SGHKS, CDR2 YYEKEE (reference sequence). The CDR3 nucleotides read TGTGCCAGCAGCTTGGTACTAGCGGGGCAGTTCTTC. This codes for CASSLVLAGQFF.

The chain couples TRBV7-2 to TRBJ1-5; 11 bases fit TRBD1. There are 15 residues in the CDR3. Trimming at V came to 5 bases and at J to 6 bases, leaving 6 bases not matched to a gene. CDR1 and CDR2 (germline): SGHTA, FQGNSA. This CDR3 is CASSLGQGVGQPQHF. CDR3 sequence (DNA): TGTGCCAGCAGCCTGGGACAGGGGGTGGGTCAGCCCCAGCATTTT.

The chain combines TRBV5-6 with TRBJ1-1; D is undetermined. The ends were cut back, 4 bases at V and 4 bases at J, with 14 bases in the middle. Germline CDR1 is SGHDT and CDR2 is YYEEEE. The CDR3 extends over 14 amino acids. The CDR3: CASSRMMGATEAFF. The CDR3 nucleotides are TGTGCCAGCAGCCGCATGATGGGCGCCACTGAAGCTTTCTTT.

The rearrangement uses TRBV6-5 and TRBJ2-7, with 13 bases identical to TRBD2. The CDR3 has 15 residues. Trimming took 5 bases from V and 6 from J; bases not matched to a gene: 7. Per germline, CDR1 MNHEY and CDR2 SVGAGI. CDR3 residues: CASSTTSGGASEQYF. CDR3 DNA: TGTGCCAGCAGTACAACTAGCGGGGGGGCCTCCGAGCAGTACTTC.

The chain combines TRBV19 with TRBJ2-7; D may be TRBD1 (5 bases). Germline assignment: CDR1 LNHDA and CDR2 SQIVND (reference sequence). The CDR3 length is 14 residues. V was shortened by 3 bases and J by 2 bases, with 11 bases between the two germline ends. The CDR3 DNA follows: TGTGCCAGTAGTATTGAGCAGGGTACCTACGAGCAGTACTTC. Translating it yields CASSIEQGTYEQYF.

The rearrangement joins TRBV5-1 to TRBJ2-2; 9 bases fit TRBD2. The CDR3 is made up of 15 amino acids. The V segment lost 0 bases and the J segment 7 bases; nucleotides outside the gene matches: 4. The V gene's germline CDR1 is SGHRS and CDR2 YFSETQ. The CDR3 DNA reads TGCGCCAGCAGCTTGGTAGCGGGAGCGGACGGGGAGCTGTTTTTT. This sequence encodes CASSLVAGADGELFF.